This TCR beta chain was documented in a study of early T cells in non-severe SARS-CoV-2 infection. Looking at the study overall: The authors sequenced bulk RNA from unsorted whole blood, leaving chains unpaired. Study-wide findings and caveats: Sequences matched to VDJdb favored anti-spike CD8 responses, while private and CD4 specificities were missed.

Unique molecular identifiers were attached to individual cDNA molecules. TCRdb reanalysed the 5' RACE reads using MiXCR and keeps one entry per CDR3 protein. The profile shows tens of thousands of distinct CDR3 sequences, about 12% of them singletons. Details on this clonotype: No antigen is known for it.

The CDR3 is 12 residues long. Germline CDR1 is GTSNPN and CDR2 is SVGIG (reference sequence). V lost 1 base, J lost 2 bases, and 5 bases lay in between. The chain recombines TRBV30 with TRBJ1-2, with unresolved D. The sample consisted of whole blood. The clonotype was recovered from an adult who was a healthcare worker with PCR-confirmed SARS-CoV-2 infection or an uninfected control (not recorded which). The CDR3 spells CAWSEYNYGYTF. CDR3 nucleotide sequence: TGTGCCTGGAGTGAGTACAACTATGGCTACACCTTC.